The 30 T cell receptor beta chains reported below all come from one sample, sequenced in a study of T cells after yellow fever vaccination. TCRdb re-analysed the 5' RACE reads in MiXCR, keeping a single row per CDR3 protein. The profile shows approximately 510,000 distinct CDR3 sequences, 21% of them singletons. The sequenced sample was PBMCs, obtained roughly 20 days after the first yellow fever vaccination. These receptors originate from a man between 18 and 35 years old who received the YFV17D yellow fever vaccine.

This clonotype was recorded a few times. The chain recombines TRBV5-1 with TRBJ1-1, with D possibly being TRBD1 (5 bases). This CDR3 comprises 17 residues. Germline V gene sequence: CDR1 SGHRS, CDR2 YFSETQ. Trimming cost V 4 bases and J 0 bases, with 19 bases left between them. CDR3 sequence (DNA): TGCGCCAGCAGCCAGGAGCCACTGACAGTCATGAACACTGAAGCTTTCTTT. Residues: CASSQEPLTVMNTEAFF.

This clonotype has just a few counts. CDR3 amino acids: CASSLAAGSPLHF. The CDR3 DNA reads as TGTGCCAGCAGTTTAGCGGCGGGTTCACCCCTCCACTTT. This chain uses TRBV12-3 or TRBV12-4 with TRBJ1-6, with D uncertain. V dropped 0 bases and J dropped 9 bases, with 6 bases sitting between them. This CDR3 is built from 13 residues.

This clonotype showed up just a few times. This chain links TRBV6-1 with TRBJ2-3; 12 bases match TRBD2. Germline V gene sequence: CDR1 MNHNS, CDR2 SASEGT. The V gene end was trimmed by 6 bases and the J gene end by 7 bases; junction bases not matched to a gene: 8. CDR3 length: 15 amino acids. The CDR3 region has the DNA TGTGCCAGCAGCCAGCTAGCGGGGGGGACTAATACGCAGTATTTT. Amino acid sequence: CASSQLAGGTNTQYF.

There are a few counts of this clonotype. The rearrangement uses TRBV3-1 and TRBJ1-1; no clear D. Trimming left V 0 bases short and J 7 bases short, with 15 bases between. Germline assignment: CDR1 LGHDT and CDR2 YNNKEL (reference sequence). The CDR3 length is 15 residues. The chain's CDR3 is CASSQDLAYRNEAFF. In DNA, the CDR3 is TGTGCCAGCAGCCAAGATTTGGCCTACCGGAATGAAGCTTTCTTT.

This clonotype turned up a few times. The genes are TRBV20-1 and TRBJ2-3; 8 bases match TRBD2. Germline trimming cut 6 bases from V and 2 bases from J; bases unmatched to any gene: 10. Germline V gene lookup returns CDR1 DFQATT and CDR2 SNEGSKA (reference sequence). The CDR3 totals 15 residues. In DNA, the CDR3 is TGCAGTGCCCCCGGGGGCGGGGGGTCCACAGATACGCAGTATTTT. The encoded protein is CSAPGGGGSTDTQYF.

J is TRBJ2-7 and V is TRBV7-9; 7 bases line up with TRBD1. The CDR3 loop spans 17 amino acids. The trim removed 5 bases at V and 0 bases at J, leaving 13 bases unmatched. Germline V gene lookup returns CDR1 SEHNR and CDR2 FQNEAQ (reference sequence). Here the CDR3 DNA reads TGTGCCAGCAGCGTCCTCCAGACAGGGCGGTCCTCCTACGAGCAGTACTTC. It is translated as CASSVLQTGRSSYEQYF.

This clonotype has a count of ten or more. The genes are TRBV20-1 and TRBJ2-3, with D maybe TRBD2 (5 bases). This CDR3 spans 14 amino acids. Per germline, CDR1 DFQATT and CDR2 SNEGSKA (reference sequence). The V gene lost 5 bases and the J gene lost 0 bases, with 12 bases spanning the gap. In DNA form, the CDR3 reads TGCAGTGCTCCTCTGGAGGACAGCACAGATACGCAGTATTTT. It is translated as CSAPLEDSTDTQYF.

The chain links TRBV10-1 to TRBJ2-5; D not resolved. V dropped 0 bases and J dropped 5 bases, with 13 bases sitting between them. This CDR3 has 15 amino acids. The germline gives CDR1 WNHNN, CDR2 SYGVQD (reference sequence). CDR3 sequence (DNA): TGCGCCAGCAGTGAGTCGGGCTCCGGATGGGAGACCCAGTACTTC. It is translated as CASSESGSGWETQYF.

V is TRBV3-1 and J is TRBJ2-2, with TRBD2 identical over 13 bases. CDR3 length: 16 amino acids. Trimming at V came to 3 bases and at J to 5 bases, leaving 3 bases not matched to a gene. In germline, CDR1 is LGHDT, CDR2 YNNKEL (reference sequence). The CDR3 DNA is TGTGCCAGCAGCCAGCTGGGACTAGCGGGAACCGGGGAGCTGTTTTTT. It specifies CASSQLGLAGTGELFF.

This clonotype was detected only a few times. The rearrangement uses TRBV5-6 and TRBJ2-2; D uncertain. This CDR3 spans 15 amino acids. V was pared by 1 base and J by 3 bases, with 10 bases between. The germline CDR1 and CDR2 sequences are SGHDT and YYEEEE. The CDR3 is CASSLTSVYTGELFF. CDR3 bases: TGTGCCAGCAGCTTGACTTCGGTTTACACCGGGGAGCTGTTTTTT.

This chain connects TRBV4-2 to TRBJ2-3; D is tentatively TRBD1 or TRBD2 (5 bases each). Trimming took 3 bases from V and 10 from J, leaving 23 bases between them. Germline V lookup: CDR1 LGHNA, CDR2 YNFKEQ. The CDR3 is made up of 16 amino acids. The DNA for the CDR3 is TGTGCCAGCAGCCATCCTCCGGGGCTGGGGTTTATGGCGCAGTATTTT. Translated, it gives CASSHPPGLGFMAQYF.

This clonotype was counted a few times. This chain links TRBV6-2 or TRBV6-3 with TRBJ2-4, with 7 positions matching TRBD2. The CDR3 runs to 12 residues. The germline V gene has CDR1 MNHEY and CDR2 SVGEGT. Losses at the gene ends were 8 bases for V and 8 bases for J; bases not matched to a gene: 6. This CDR3 reads CASGGGGYIQYF. CDR3 coding DNA: TGTGCCAGCGGTGGGGGGGGGTACATTCAGTACTTC.

This rearrangement joins TRBV11-2 to TRBJ2-1, with D maybe TRBD2 (5 bases). Germline V gene data show CDR1 as SGHAT and CDR2 as FQNNGV. The CDR3 sequence is 13 residues long. Trimming cost V 5 bases and J 7 bases, with 12 bases left between them. DNA for the CDR3: TGTGCCAGCAGCCAACACCAGCGGAATGAGCAGTTCTTC. As protein: CASSQHQRNEQFF.

The gene calls are TRBV6-2 or TRBV6-3 and TRBJ2-1; D tentatively reads TRBD1 or TRBD2 (5 bases each). With 8 bases removed from V and 0 bases from J, the gap between germline ends came to 11 bases. The germline V gene encodes CDR1 MNHEY and CDR2 SVGEGT. The CDR3 sequence is 14 residues long. The CDR3 bases are TGTGCCAGCGGTTGGGGGAGCTCCTACAATGAGCAGTTCTTC. The encoded protein is CASGWGSSYNEQFF.

The rearrangement joins TRBV30 to TRBJ2-7; 9 nucleotides agree with TRBD1. This CDR3 has 20 residues. J gave up 3 bases and V 3 bases, and 24 bases lay outside the gene matches. CDR1 is GTSNPN and CDR2 is SVGIG in the germline V gene (reference sequence). The CDR3 DNA is TGTGCCTGGAGCTACAACCTCCGGGACAGGGTGTGGGGGGACTTCTACGAGCAGTACTTC. It specifies CAWSYNLRDRVWGDFYEQYF.

A few counts support this clonotype. The gene calls are TRBV29-1 and TRBJ2-1, with TRBD2 matching over 8 bases. Trimming removed 7 bases from V and 8 bases from J; junction bases left unmatched: 16. Looked up from germline, CDR1 is SQVTM and CDR2 is ANQGSEA. The CDR3 has 15 amino acids. Here the CDR3 reads CSGAQRGSPWDEQFF. The CDR3 nucleotides are TGCAGCGGCGCCCAGCGGGGGTCCCCCTGGGATGAGCAGTTCTTC.

A few counts support this clonotype. The CDR3 DNA reads as TGCGCCAGCAGCCAAGGTGGAGCGACCGGGGAGCTGTTTTTT. This translates into CASSQGGATGELFF. The rearrangement links TRBV4-3 to TRBJ2-2; D is unresolved. This CDR3 is built from 14 residues. Trimming took off 1 base at V and 5 bases at J, with 8 bases between the two ends. Germline CDR1 LGHNA, CDR2 YSLEER.

There are many counts of this clonotype. The chain joins TRBV7-2 to TRBJ1-5; TRBD1 might be the D (5 bases). The germline V gene encodes CDR1 SGHTA and CDR2 FQGNSA. This CDR3 has 15 amino acids. Trimming took 3 bases from V and 6 from J, leaving 15 bases between them. The CDR3 DNA reads as TGTGCCAGCAGCTTTGGGGGTACGAGGGGTCAGCCCCAGCATTTT. This encodes CASSFGGTRGQPQHF.

This clonotype showed up just a few times. The chain is built from TRBV28 and TRBJ2-7, with TRBD1 as a possible D gene (6 bases). This CDR3 has 12 residues. The V gene lost 5 bases and the J gene lost 12 bases, with 17 bases spanning the gap. Germline loops: CDR1 MDHEN, CDR2 SYDVKM. CDR3 protein: CASSMGHQGLYV. CDR3 DNA sequence: TGTGCCAGCAGTATGGGACATCAAGGGCTGTACGTC.

This clonotype was observed a handful of times. The chain uses TRBV5-1 and TRBJ1-4; D remains unclear. Per the germline V gene, CDR1 is SGHRS and CDR2 is YFSETQ. With 0 bases removed from V and 3 bases from J, the gap between germline ends came to 6 bases. The CDR3 is 14 amino acids. Here the CDR3 reads CASSLGAPNEKLFF. CDR3 sequence (DNA): TGCGCCAGCAGCTTGGGAGCCCCTAATGAAAAACTGTTTTTT.

This chain joins TRBV7-8 and TRBJ2-2; D is unresolved. The V end lost 5 bases, the J end lost 8 bases, and 12 bases lay between the germline ends. CDR1 is SGHVS, CDR2 FQNEAQ, per germline. The CDR3 has 13 residues. CDR3 protein: CASSIDRVGELFF. CDR3 nucleotides: TGTGCCAGCAGCATCGACCGGGTGGGGGAGCTGTTTTTT.

This clonotype came up a few times. The chain has TRBV5-4 and TRBJ1-2; the match to TRBD1 covers 8 bases. This CDR3 spans 14 amino acids. CDR1 is SGHNT and CDR2 is YYREEE in the germline V gene (reference sequence). Trimming removed 4 bases from V and 8 bases from J; junction bases left unmatched: 10. The CDR3 protein is CASSAGGLGKGYTF. The CDR3 DNA is TGTGCCAGCAGCGCAGGGGGCTTGGGAAAAGGCTACACCTTC.

This clonotype was seen a few times. The chain couples TRBV18 to TRBJ2-1, with TRBD2 matching 8 bases. Germline V gives CDR1 KGHSH, CDR2 LQKENI. CDR3 length: 14 amino acids. V shed 3 bases and J 7 bases; nucleotides not matched to a gene: 5. This chain's CDR3 is CASSPAGGLNEQFF. CDR3 coding DNA: TGTGCCAGCTCACCGGCGGGGGGTTTAAATGAGCAGTTCTTC. The full variable domain, with the rest looked up from reference TRBV18 and TRBJ2-1, is NAGVMQNPRHLVRRRGQEARLRCSPMKGHSHVYWYRQLPEEGLKFMVYLQKENIIDESGMPKERFSAEFPKEGPSILRIQQVVRGDSAAYFCASSPAGGLNEQFFGPGTRLTVL.

The chain couples TRBV4-3 to TRBJ2-3, with 7 bases matching TRBD2. The CDR3 extends over 17 amino acids. After removal of 0 bases from V and 1 base from J, the junction contained 7 bases not matched to a gene. CDR1 and CDR2 (germline): LGHNA, YSLEER. Here the CDR3 reads CASSQEGPAGGTDTQYF. CDR3 in DNA: TGCGCCAGCAGCCAAGAGGGGCCGGCGGGGGGCACAGATACGCAGTATTTT.

This clonotype was observed a handful of times. The V call is TRBV20-1, the J call TRBJ2-7; TRBD2 matches 14 bases. The CDR3 has 15 residues. The germline V gene encodes CDR1 DFQATT and CDR2 SNEGSKA (reference sequence). Trimming at V came to 1 base and at J to 4 bases, leaving 3 bases not matched to a gene. Written as DNA, the CDR3 is TGCAGTGCTAGAGCGGGACTAGCGGGGGAATACGAGCAGTACTTC. This gives the protein CSARAGLAGEYEQYF.

This clonotype turned up a few times. The chain employs TRBV4-3 and TRBJ1-2; perhaps TRBD1 as D (5 bases). CDR1 and CDR2 (germline): LGHNA, YSLEER. This CDR3 is built from 15 residues. V was pared by 0 bases and J by 4 bases, with 12 bases between. The CDR3 DNA is TGCGCCAGCAGCCAAGAGGCAGGGTCTGGCTATGGCTACACCTTC. Translating it yields CASSQEAGSGYGYTF.

This clonotype showed up many times. CDR3 residues: CAISEASGGSSTDTQYF. CDR3 bases: TGTGCCATCAGTGAGGCTAGCGGGGGCTCTAGCACAGATACGCAGTATTTT. The chain links TRBV10-3 to TRBJ2-3; 10 bases line up with TRBD2. CDR1 is ENHRY and CDR2 is SYGVKD in the germline V gene. The CDR3 is made up of 17 amino acids. The J segment lost 0 bases and the V segment lost 2 bases, leaving 5 bases of the junction unmatched.

This clonotype has a handful of counts. The chain carries TRBV19 and TRBJ2-7; D tentatively fits TRBD1 or TRBD2 (6 bases each). The CDR3 is made up of 15 amino acids. Germline CDR1 reads LNHDA; CDR2 reads SQIVND (reference sequence). V shed 0 bases and J shed 2 bases, with 11 bases lying between them. CDR3 loop: CASSIEGGTTYEQYF. The CDR3 DNA reads as TGTGCCAGTAGTATAGAAGGCGGGACAACCTACGAGCAGTACTTC.

The genes are TRBV27 and TRBJ1-4, with D unresolved. The CDR3 is made up of 13 amino acids. V was pared by 8 bases and J by 4 bases, with 11 bases between. Germline CDR1 reads MNHEY; CDR2 reads SMNVEV (reference sequence). CDR3 region: CASLDIYNEKLFF. The CDR3 DNA follows: TGTGCCAGCCTAGACATCTATAATGAAAAACTGTTTTTT.

The chain is built from TRBV20-1 and TRBJ1-5, with D maybe TRBD1 (5 bases). Per the germline V gene, CDR1 is DFQATT and CDR2 is SNEGSKA (reference sequence). The V and J ends lost 1 base and 4 bases respectively, with 8 bases between them. The CDR3 runs to 13 residues. CDR3 region: CSARADRNQPQHF. In nucleotides, the CDR3 is TGCAGTGCTAGAGCAGACAGAAATCAGCCCCAGCATTTT.